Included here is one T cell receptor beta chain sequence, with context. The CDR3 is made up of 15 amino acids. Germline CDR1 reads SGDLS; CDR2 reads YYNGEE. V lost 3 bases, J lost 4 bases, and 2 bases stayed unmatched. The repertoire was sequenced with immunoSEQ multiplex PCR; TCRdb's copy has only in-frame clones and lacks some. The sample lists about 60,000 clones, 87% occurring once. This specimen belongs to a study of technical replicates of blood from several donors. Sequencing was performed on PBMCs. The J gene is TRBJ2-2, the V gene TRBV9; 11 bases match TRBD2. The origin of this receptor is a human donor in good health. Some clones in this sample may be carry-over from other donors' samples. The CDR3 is CASSGTSGSTGELFF. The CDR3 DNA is TGTGCCAGCAGCGGAACTAGCGGGAGCACCGGGGAGCTGTTTTTT.